The rows below give T cell receptor beta chains drawn from one sample of a study of identical twins. TCRdb reprocessed the 5' RACE reads with MiXCR, giving one entry per CDR3 protein. Of roughly 230,000 distinct CDR3 sequences listed, about 8.9% were seen once; the top ten hold about 3%. The sample was also reused in another study, on yellow fever vaccine responses in identical twins.

The sample taken for sequencing was CD8+ T cells sorted from blood. These receptors originate from a woman aged 18-35 years in good health. Each CDR3 is given without its conserved first and last residue.

v_gene	j_gene	CDR3aa
TRBV6-1	TRBJ2-5	ASKTVGVRETQY
TRBV27	TRBJ2-1	ASHSYNEQF
TRBV29-1	TRBJ2-2	SGGGAGELF
TRBV2	TRBJ2-5	ASSEGTSGAAEETQY
TRBV21-1	TRBJ2-1	ASSLTVGVNEQF
TRBV27	TRBJ1-4	ASKPGLPNEKLF
TRBV7-9	TRBJ2-1	ASNEDGTYNEQF
TRBV4-2	TRBJ2-2	ASSQRTVPLVPGELF
TRBV2	TRBJ2-3	ASRLGLDTQY
TRBV11-2	TRBJ2-1	ASSLAGQGTYNEQF
TRBV29-1	TRBJ1-2	SVEDRVGYT
TRBV20-1	TRBJ2-5	SAPGTSSYQETQY
TRBV6-5	TRBJ2-3	AITPGDTQY
TRBV4-3	TRBJ2-7	ASSQEGSGPYKQY
TRBV4-3	TRBJ1-2	ASSQDRFEQTNYGYT
TRBV28	TRBJ2-3	ASSAPPVFMRITDTQY
TRBV5-1	TRBJ2-3	ASSFTSGGTDTQY
TRBV4-3	TRBJ2-1	ASSQLTGPYNEQF
TRBV11-1	TRBJ2-1	ASSLDFSSSGSSYNEQF
TRBV30	TRBJ2-5	AWSPLPSSETQY
TRBV12-3/TRBV12-4	TRBJ2-1	ASSFEGVQF
TRBV20-1	TRBJ2-7	SATGTSGSYEQY
TRBV20-1	TRBJ2-7	SAGLAGKEQY
TRBV7-9	TRBJ1-5	ASSLSGQGQPQH